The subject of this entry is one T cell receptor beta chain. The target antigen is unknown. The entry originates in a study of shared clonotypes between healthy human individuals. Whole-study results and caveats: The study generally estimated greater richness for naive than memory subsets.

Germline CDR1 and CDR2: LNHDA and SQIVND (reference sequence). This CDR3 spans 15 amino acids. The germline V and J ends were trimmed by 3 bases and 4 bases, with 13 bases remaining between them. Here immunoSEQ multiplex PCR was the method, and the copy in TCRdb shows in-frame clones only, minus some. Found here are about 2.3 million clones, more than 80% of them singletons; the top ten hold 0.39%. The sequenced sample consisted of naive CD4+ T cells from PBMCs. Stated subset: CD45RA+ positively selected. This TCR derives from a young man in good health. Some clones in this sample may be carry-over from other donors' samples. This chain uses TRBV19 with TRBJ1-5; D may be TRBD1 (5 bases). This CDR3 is CASSISGTENQPQHF. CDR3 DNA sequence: TGTGCCAGTAGTATCTCCGGGACGGAGAATCAGCCCCAGCATTTT.